This T cell receptor beta chain originates from a study of Graves' ophthalmopathy and Graves' hyperthyroidism (dated by TCRdb to 2016 to 2018). At the level of the whole study: Peripheral blood was collected at initial diagnosis, prior to any treatment. In total, 135 blood samples were TCR-sequenced: 40 to 45 ophthalmopathy, 75 hyperthyroidism and roughly 17 hyperthyroidism-to-ophthalmopathy patients. The independent validation cohort included approximately 19 hyperthyroidism patients plus 17 patients who later progressed from hyperthyroidism to ophthalmopathy. After sampling, hyperthyroidism patients received methimazole starting at 30 mg daily, and ophthalmopathy patients received high-dose intravenous methylprednisolone. To explore V-J signatures that separate ophthalmopathy from hyperthyroidism, a discovery set of about a hundred patients was enrolled, consisting of about 45 with ophthalmopathy and approximately 57 with stable hyperthyroidism. T-cell repertoires of thyroid tissue and blood were compared in a handful of hyperthyroidism patients. The approximately 100 discovery patients were divided at random into training and test sets in a 7:3 ratio. TCR beta repertoire signatures were used to distinguish Graves' ophthalmopathy from Graves' hyperthyroidism and to predict progression to ophthalmopathy.

Trimming accounts for 4 bases at V and 5 bases at J, while the number of junction bases matched to no gene is 5. From cysteine to phenylalanine, the CDR3 is 15 amino acids long. The sequence is cut down to CDR3 DNA, 45 bases in frame from base 1. CDR1 and CDR2, looked up from the germline V gene, are SNHLY and FYNNEI. TCR beta CDR3 regions were amplified from RNA transcripts for repertoire sequencing. HTBI primers and the Qiagen OneStep RT-PCR kit were used in a first-round RT-PCR, which was followed by a second-round multiplex PCR, size selection and purification. Libraries were sequenced on an Illumina HiSeq2000 using paired-end 100 bp reads. The original methods were these. SOAPnuke was used to process the reads, removing any read that contained adapters or uncalled bases, had a mean Phred below 15, or lacked an exact match to the constant primer or identifier. High-quality paired reads were merged with COPE v1.2.5. Each unique nucleotide sequence was defined as a clonotype, and clonotypes were aligned to IMGT TRB V, D and J references with MiTCR v1.1. Only V-J combinations with frequency above 0.0001 were analysed, covering around 99% of repertoires. For each V-J combination, a TCR clonal expansion and chaos score was defined as F50 clonal expansion divided by the chaos observed in the TCRdist matrix. Welch's t-statistics and random forest were used to narrow the features down to more than 10 V-J combinations, which were then fed into a naive Bayes classifier. The Morisita-Horn index was used to measure how similar the thyroid and blood repertoires were. TCRdb cleaned the public reads at Q25 with fastp, built clones with MiXCR and kept in-frame beta chains. Merged by CDR3 protein, the rows form single entries marked with the most common genes and DNA. These V and J calls originate from TCRdb's pipeline instead of the authors' own analysis. This sample has nearly 400,000 distinct CDR3 sequences in its table, and approximately 20% of those were observed once. The ten top clones hold approximately 1.4% of the sample.

The ophthalmopathy patients had moderately to severely active disease, with a Clinical Activity Score of 3 or higher, a NOSPECS grade of 4 or higher, and a disease duration of less than 3 months. Patients with other autoimmune diseases, uncontrolled infections, pregnancy or lactation were excluded from the study. Diagnosis was based on clinical symptoms, serum thyroxine, TRAb, thyroid ultrasound and orbital computed tomography. Ficoll-Paque density gradient centrifugation was used to isolate PBMCs from about 9.4 ml of fresh peripheral blood. Total RNA was extracted using Trizol reagent, and RNA quality was checked on an Agilent 2100 Bioanalyzer. In this sample, this clonotype turned up many times. The antigen it binds to is not known. Qualities for individual bases were not recorded, and no much larger clone is one base off. Beyond this particular receptor, the publication reports: In validation, the model predicted ophthalmopathy progression with about 71% sensitivity and approximately 72% specificity; some 13 predicted patients were CT-confirmed with GO in a median of about 6.1 months. Sample size was not statistically predetermined, and group allocation was not concealed from the investigators. Ophthalmopathy was separated from stable hyperthyroidism by the 13-signature model with just under 90% sensitivity and about 81% specificity in cross-validation and with 80%/75% in the test set. Among expanded thyroid clonotypes with frequency above 0.001, most also showed up in blood, which suggests that blood repertoires may reflect the thyroid immune response.

Specimen: peripheral blood. The source of this sequence is a woman between 18 and 30 years old with Graves' ophthalmopathy. Donor details come from another sample of the same person, matched by shared clones. The chain links TRBV2 with TRBJ1-6, and 7 junctional nucleotides match TRBD1. In nucleotide form, the sequence is TGTGCCAGCAGTGGCAGGGGGATCAATAATTCACCCCTCCACTTT. This sequence encodes CASSGRGINNSPLHF. With the rest looked up from the reference TRBV2 and TRBJ1-6 genes rather than sequenced, the full variable domain is EPEVTQTPSHQVTQMGQEVILRCVPISNHLYFYWYRQILGQKVEFLVSFYNNEISEKSEIFDDQFSVERPDGSNFTLKIRSTKLEDSAMYFCASSGRGINNSPLHFGNGTRLTVT.